A single sample is the source of the 32 T cell receptor beta chains below, sequenced in a study of cytomegalovirus exposure and HLA in healthy donors. The PCR contained 60 Vbeta and 13 Jbeta primers. Only in-frame clones appear in the TCRdb table, and some are missing; sequencing was by immunoSEQ multiplex PCR. The sample lists about 140,000 clones; about 85% were seen once. Sequencing was done on a sample of PBMCs. Receptors were obtained from a female donor in good health and CMV-seronegative.

This chain links TRBV6-1 with TRBJ2-7; TRBD2 aligns across 11 bases. Trimming removed 1 base from V and 4 bases from J; junction bases left unmatched: 9. This CDR3 is 17 amino acids long. Per the germline V gene, CDR1 is MNHNS and CDR2 is SASEGT. The CDR3 coding sequence is TGTGCCAGCAGTGAAGGTGGTCCTAGCGGGAGGTGGTACGAGCAGTACTTC. It codes for CASSEGGPSGRWYEQYF.

V gene TRBV5-4 combines with J gene TRBJ2-7; weak D call: TRBD1 (6 bases). Trimming removed 2 bases from V and 5 bases from J, with 14 bases in between. This CDR3 has 14 amino acids. Germline CDR1 is SGHNT and CDR2 is YYREEE (reference sequence). CDR3 protein: CASSFQGGINEQYF. CDR3 DNA sequence: TGTGCCAGCAGCTTTCAAGGGGGAATCAACGAGCAGTACTTC.

V and J are TRBV9 and TRBJ2-1; 9 nucleotides match TRBD1. CDR1 and CDR2 (germline): SGDLS, YYNGEE. With 3 bases clipped from V and 6 bases from J, the junction kept 10 bases outside the gene matches. The CDR3 has 16 amino acids. The DNA for the CDR3 is TGTGCCAGCAGCGCCCCTCGACAGGGGGGGGCCAATGAGCAGTTCTTC. Translating it yields CASSAPRQGGANEQFF. The full variable domain, with the rest looked up from reference TRBV9 and TRBJ2-1, is DSGVTQTPKHLITATGQRVTLRCSPRSGDLSVYWYQQSLDQGLQFLIQYYNGEERAKGNILERFSAQQFPDLHSELNLSSLELGDSALYFCASSAPRQGGANEQFFGPGTRLTVL.

The chain joins TRBV6-5 to TRBJ1-1; 8 bases align to TRBD1. CDR1 MNHEY and CDR2 SVGAGI come from the germline V gene. V lost 0 bases, J lost 4 bases, and 4 bases stayed unmatched. This CDR3 has 15 residues. The CDR3 spells CASSYSGQGATEAFF. The CDR3 nucleotides are TGTGCCAGCAGTTACTCGGGGCAGGGGGCCACTGAAGCTTTCTTT.

The chain employs TRBV7-3 and TRBJ2-7, with 8 bases fitting TRBD1. This CDR3 is built from 13 residues. The J segment lost 3 bases and the V segment lost 5 bases, leaving 3 bases of the junction unmatched. Germline V gene data show CDR1 as SGHTA and CDR2 as FQGTGA. The CDR3 region is CASSRDRGYEQYF. The CDR3 DNA reads as TGTGCCAGCAGCCGTGACAGGGGCTACGAGCAGTACTTC.

The chain recombines TRBV2 with TRBJ1-6, with 7 nucleotides matching TRBD1. The CDR3 is 14 amino acids. Germline V CDR1 and CDR2: SNHLY, FYNNEI. After removal of 5 bases from V and 10 bases from J, the junction contained 8 bases not matched to a gene. The DNA for the CDR3 is TGTGCCAGCAGTCGACAGGGTTCAGGATCACCCCTCCACTTT. Residues: CASSRQGSGSPLHF.

In its sample, this clone was seen a few times. Here the CDR3 reads CASSATGVWEQYF. The DNA of the CDR3 is TGTGCCAGCAGTGCGACAGGGGTCTGGGAGCAGTACTTC. V and J are TRBV6-5 and TRBJ2-7; 8 bases line up with TRBD1. Germline V gene data show CDR1 as MNHEY and CDR2 as SVGAGI. Losses at the gene ends were 5 bases for V and 7 bases for J; bases not matched to a gene: 7. The CDR3 runs to 13 residues.

The genes are TRBV7-3 and TRBJ2-3; D is possibly TRBD2 (7 bases). CDR3 length equals 14 residues. Trimming removed 5 bases at V and 5 bases at J, with 14 bases between. Germline V CDR1 and CDR2: SGHTA, FQGTGA. CDR3 in DNA: TGTGCCAGCAGCCAAGGGGGGGTGGTAGATACGCAGTATTTT. This sequence encodes CASSQGGVVDTQYF.

The chain uses TRBV5-1 and TRBJ1-1, with a possible D match to TRBD1 (5 bases). This CDR3 is 15 amino acids long. The V gene's germline CDR1 is SGHRS and CDR2 YFSETQ. V was shortened by 6 bases and J by 1 base, with 16 bases between the two germline ends. The CDR3 DNA sequence: TGCGCCAGCATGGAGGGAGGACACCCGAACACTGAAGCTTTCTTT. It specifies CASMEGGHPNTEAFF.

This chain's CDR3 is CASSANRGRGEHNEKLFF. Here the CDR3 DNA reads TGTGCCAGCAGTGCCAACAGGGGGCGCGGGGAACATAATGAAAAACTGTTTTTT. The rearrangement uses TRBV28 and TRBJ1-4; 9 bases line up with TRBD1. Losses at the gene ends were 5 bases for V and 4 bases for J; bases not matched to a gene: 14. This CDR3 has 18 amino acids. Germline V gene sequence: CDR1 MDHEN, CDR2 SYDVKM.

The chain carries TRBV6-5 and TRBJ2-3, with unresolved D. The CDR3 runs 13 residues. V dropped 4 bases and J dropped 3 bases, with 8 bases sitting between them. Germline loops: CDR1 MNHEY, CDR2 SVGAGI. CDR3 residues: CASSFPSTDTQYF. CDR3 in DNA: TGTGCCAGCAGTTTTCCGAGTACAGATACGCAGTATTTT.

The chain carries TRBV2 and TRBJ2-1; 8 bases line up with TRBD1. V shed 9 bases and J 4 bases; nucleotides not matched to a gene: 8. The CDR3 covers 14 residues. Germline lookup yields CDR1 SNHLY and CDR2 FYNNEI. CDR3 sequence: CARERTGQYNEQFF. The DNA of the CDR3 is TGTGCCAGAGAACGGACAGGGCAATACAATGAGCAGTTCTTC.

The chain links TRBV7-8 to TRBJ2-1, with TRBD2 as a possible D gene (6 bases). V was shortened by 5 bases and J by 9 bases, with 14 bases between the two germline ends. Germline CDR1 and CDR2: SGHVS and FQNEAQ. This CDR3 spans 13 amino acids. The CDR3 loop reads CASSVGLEGEQFF. The CDR3, as DNA: TGTGCCAGCAGCGTCGGACTGGAGGGTGAGCAGTTCTTC.

This clone was counted once. This rearrangement joins TRBV9 to TRBJ1-4, with D uncertain. Germline-derived CDR1 and CDR2 are SGDLS and YYNGEE. Trimming cost V 2 bases and J 5 bases, with 10 bases left between them. The CDR3 is made up of 14 amino acids. CDR3 bases: TGTGCCAGCAGCGTGGGCAACCTGAATGAAAAACTGTTTTTT. This codes for CASSVGNLNEKLFF.

This clone was counted ten times or more. The V and J genes are TRBV27 and TRBJ2-7; D gene ambiguous. This CDR3 has 13 residues. Germline CDR1 MNHEY, CDR2 SMNVEV (reference sequence). The V gene lost 5 bases and the J gene lost 4 bases, with 12 bases spanning the gap. The CDR3 nucleotides read TGTGCCAGCAGTCGAAATGACGGGTACGAGCAGTACTTC. Its translation is CASSRNDGYEQYF.

The chain has TRBV2 and TRBJ1-5, with D possibly TRBD1 on 6 matching bases. The CDR3 length is 13 residues. V lost 6 bases, J lost 5 bases, and 11 bases lay in between. The germline V gene encodes CDR1 SNHLY and CDR2 FYNNEI. The CDR3 is CASRVEGDQPQHF. The DNA for the CDR3 is TGTGCCAGCAGGGTAGAGGGGGATCAGCCCCAGCATTTT.

The V and J genes are TRBV28 and TRBJ1-2; perhaps TRBD1 as D (6 bases). Germline assignment: CDR1 MDHEN and CDR2 SYDVKM. The CDR3 is 13 amino acids. Trimming cost V 5 bases and J 4 bases, with 11 bases left between them. CDR3 nucleotide sequence: TGTGCCAGCAGTGTAGGGGGTGCCTATGGCTACACCTTC. Residues: CASSVGGAYGYTF.

The chain uses TRBV27 and TRBJ2-7; a possible D gene is TRBD1 (5 bases). Germline CDR1 reads MNHEY; CDR2 reads SMNVEV (reference sequence). This CDR3 spans 13 amino acids. The V end lost 3 bases, the J end lost 3 bases, and 9 bases lay between the germline ends. CDR3 in amino acids: CASSFRQSYEQYF. The CDR3 DNA reads as TGTGCCAGCAGTTTTCGACAGAGCTACGAGCAGTACTTC.

The chain employs TRBV9 and TRBJ2-5, with TRBD2 matching over 8 bases. Trimming removed 3 bases from V and 5 bases from J; junction bases left unmatched: 9. The germline gives CDR1 SGDLS, CDR2 YYNGEE. This CDR3 region has 15 residues. CDR3 protein: CASSGVGGAGETQYF. CDR3 nucleotide sequence: TGTGCCAGCAGCGGGGTCGGGGGGGCGGGGGAGACCCAGTACTTC.

V gene TRBV21-1 combines with J gene TRBJ2-5; the table's TRBD2 call for D was not verified on the DNA. TRBV21-1 is a recognized pseudogene. CDR3 size: 15 residues. This CDR3 reads CASSPSISGRETQYF. In nucleotides, the CDR3 is TGTGCCAGCAGCCCTTCTATCTCAGGGAGGGAGACCCAGTACTTC.

This clone was picked up a small number of times. The V and J genes are TRBV6-5 and TRBJ1-2; possible D gene TRBD1, 6 bases. Germline V gene lookup returns CDR1 MNHEY and CDR2 SVGAGI. This CDR3 comprises 14 residues. V lost 2 bases and J 4 bases, leaving 11 bases between the germline ends. The CDR3 bases are TGTGCCAGCAGTTACGGCGCAGGGGCCTATGGCTACACCTTC. Translated: CASSYGAGAYGYTF.

The rearrangement links TRBV30 to TRBJ2-5; TRBD1 aligns across 8 bases. The J call may be incorrect, as the DNA end agrees better with TRBJ2-7. CDR3 length equals 16 residues. CDR1 and CDR2 from the germline V gene are GTSNPN and SVGIG (reference sequence). CDR3 residues: CAWSVLRETGDYEQYF. CDR3 bases: TGTGCCTGGAGTGTACTTCGGGAGACAGGGGACTACGAGCAGTACTTC.

The chain joins TRBV19 to TRBJ2-5, with 7 bases fitting TRBD2. The CDR3 runs to 11 residues. Trimming at V came to 10 bases and at J to 4 bases, leaving 3 bases not matched to a gene. In germline, CDR1 is LNHDA, CDR2 SQIVND (reference sequence). CDR3 sequence: CAIGEGETQYF. In DNA form, the CDR3 reads TGTGCCATCGGGGAGGGAGAGACCCAGTACTTC.

This chain links TRBV25-1 with TRBJ2-1; the D gene is possibly TRBD2 (5 bases). This CDR3 has 14 residues. Looked up from germline, CDR1 is MGHDK and CDR2 is SYGVNS. V lost 3 bases and J 10 bases, leaving 16 bases between the germline ends. The CDR3 region is CASSDWRSSGEQFF. The DNA of the CDR3 is TGTGCCAGCAGTGATTGGCGTTCGTCGGGGGAGCAGTTCTTC.

In this sample, this clone turned up a few times. V gene TRBV30 combines with J gene TRBJ2-3; 8 nucleotides line up with TRBD1. J was trimmed by 3 bases and V by 5 bases; bases with no gene match: 10. Looked up from germline, CDR1 is GTSNPN and CDR2 is SVGIG (reference sequence). The CDR3 sequence is 15 residues long. The CDR3 nucleotides are TGTGCCTGGGGGGCGCACAGGGGGAGGACAGATACGCAGTATTTT. This translates into CAWGAHRGRTDTQYF.

V gene TRBV29-1 combines with J gene TRBJ1-3, with 9 nucleotides matching TRBD1. Unmatched junction bases numbered 1, after V lost 6 bases and J lost 7 bases. CDR1 SQVTM and CDR2 ANQGSEA come from the germline V gene. This CDR3 has 11 residues. Here the CDR3 reads CSVGTGNTIYF. CDR3 in DNA: TGCAGCGTCGGGACAGGGAACACCATATATTTT.

This clone appeared a single time. The chain uses TRBV11-3 and TRBJ2-1, with 11 bases lining up with TRBD2. Germline lookup yields CDR1 SGHNT and CDR2 YENEEA. V lost 5 bases to trimming and J lost 7 bases; unmatched junction nucleotides: 13. The CDR3 loop spans 17 amino acids. The CDR3 reads CASSIGEPWTSGNEQFF. CDR3 in DNA: TGTGCCAGCAGCATAGGAGAACCTTGGACTAGCGGGAATGAGCAGTTCTTC.

The chain joins TRBV20-1 to TRBJ2-7; D uncertain. The germline gives CDR1 DFQATT, CDR2 SNEGSKA (reference sequence). The V end lost 3 bases, the J end lost 4 bases, and 7 bases lay between the germline ends. The CDR3 runs to 11 residues. CDR3 coding DNA: TGCAGTGCTAGTACAGCTTACGAGCAGTACTTC. Residues: CSASTAYEQYF.

The gene calls are TRBV10-2 and TRBJ2-7; tentative D call: TRBD2 (6 bases). The CDR3 is made up of 15 amino acids. Germline-derived CDR1 and CDR2 are WSHSY and SAAADI. The V gene lost 5 bases and the J gene lost 4 bases, with 18 bases spanning the gap. This CDR3 reads CASSNRDSLGYEQYF. In DNA form, the CDR3 reads TGCGCCAGCAGTAACCGGGACTCCTTGGGGTACGAGCAGTACTTC.

The V and J genes are TRBV4-1 and TRBJ2-1; D is unclear. V shed 2 bases and J shed 5 bases, with 10 bases lying between them. The CDR3 contains 14 residues. The V gene's germline CDR1 is MGHRA and CDR2 YSYEKL. CDR3 loop: CASSQLGLHNEQFF. The DNA of the CDR3 is TGCGCCAGCAGCCAACTAGGCCTCCACAATGAGCAGTTCTTC.

The chain couples TRBV30 to TRBJ2-7; 7 bases line up with TRBD1. The CDR3 consists of 15 residues. Trimming removed 0 bases from V and 4 bases from J; junction bases left unmatched: 9. Germline CDR1 and CDR2: GTSNPN and SVGIG (reference sequence). CDR3 region: CAWSVIQGLIYEQYF. The CDR3 DNA is TGTGCCTGGAGTGTTATACAGGGGCTTATATACGAGCAGTACTTC.

At least ten counts were recorded for this clone. The chain combines TRBV7-3 with TRBJ2-5; 8 nucleotides match TRBD2. J gave up 5 bases and V 3 bases, and 2 bases lay outside the gene matches. Germline CDR1 reads SGHTA; CDR2 reads FQGTGA. The CDR3 covers 13 residues. CDR3: CASSFSGVETQYF. The CDR3 nucleotides are TGTGCCAGCAGCTTTAGCGGGGTGGAGACCCAGTACTTC.